The present T cell receptor beta chain was sequenced within a study of response to subunit inactivated influenza vaccine. The study's findings and limits: With each seasonal influenza vaccination, the authors suggested, few new T cells are recruited.

TCRdb re-called the RT-PCR reads with MiXCR, one entry per CDR3 protein. The table shows about 480,000 distinct CDR3 sequences, with 10% to 15% occurring only once. With respect to this clonotype: Its antigen remains unidentified.

The germline V and J ends were trimmed by 1 base and 8 bases, with 12 bases remaining between them. This CDR3 spans 14 amino acids. The source was PBMCs from blood, collected roughly 46 days after vaccination. The receptor was derived from a man over 45 who received an inactivated influenza vaccine. The V and J genes are TRBV12-3 or TRBV12-4 and TRBJ2-1, with D possibly being TRBD1 (5 bases). The CDR3 coding sequence is TGTGCCAGCAGTTTAGGCGTCAGGGTAGATGAGCAGTTCTTC. Protein product: CASSLGVRVDEQFF.